Only a few counts were recorded for the clone carrying this T cell receptor (beta chain). Its antigen is undetermined. These data belong to a study of beta chain features in type 1 diabetes. Notes on the study in general: Type 1 diabetes patients had fewer VDJ junction insertions and more deletions. Patients' naive, central memory and regulatory TCRB repertoires appeared more alike than those of healthy donors. PCR might show a preference for shorter templates, equally across patients and controls. In every one of the four CD4+ subsets, TCRB CDR3s were moderately but significantly shorter in Type 1 diabetes patients.

This CDR3 spans 15 amino acids. After removal of 4 bases from V and 4 bases from J, the junction contained 3 bases not matched to a gene. Per the germline V gene, CDR1 is SGHDT and CDR2 is YYEEEE. Expressed TCRB transcripts were sequenced because the isolated RNA had all been reverse transcribed beforehand. Approximately 3.5 million reads per sample were averaged for naive, central memory and regulatory samples. The assay was immunoSEQ multiplex PCR, and TCRdb's table has in-frame clones only and misses some. The sample consists of more than 550,000 clones, roughly an eighth of them appearing once. Sequences were obtained from naive CD4+ T cells from blood. V is TRBV5-6 and J is TRBJ2-1; 12 nucleotides line up with TRBD2. The clonotype comes from a man aged 18 to 35 with type 1 diabetes. The CDR3 nucleotides are TGTGCCAGCAGCCCCGGGACTAGCGGGTACAATGAGCAGTTCTTC. Protein: CASSPGTSGYNEQFF.